The clone carrying this T cell receptor beta chain showed up just a few times. The germline V and J ends were trimmed by 7 bases and 7 bases, with 17 bases remaining between them. CDR3 length: 13 residues. Germline-derived CDR1 and CDR2 are SQVTM and ANQGSEA. This sample is part of a study of beta chain features in type 1 diabetes. Expressed TCRB transcripts were sequenced, since all the RNA that had been isolated was reverse transcribed. The table came from immunoSEQ multiplex PCR; TCRdb's copy has only in-frame clones and leaves some out. The table includes roughly 230,000 clones, 9.6% detected once.

Input material: naive CD4+ T cells from blood. The chain uses TRBV29-1 and TRBJ1-5; maybe TRBD1 (6 bases). This TCR came from a woman aged 18-29 years in good health. In DNA, the CDR3 is TGCAGCGCCCTGGGGGGGGCTGGACAGCCCCAGCATTTT. It translates to CSALGGAGQPQHF.